Following are 7 T cell receptor beta chains from one sample sequenced in a study of cytomegalovirus exposure and HLA in healthy donors. Amplification used 60 Vbeta primers and 13 Jbeta primers. Profiled with immunoSEQ multiplex PCR; TCRdb holds only in-frame clones, not every one. This sample carries about 68,000 clones, approximately 80% of them seen once, and the ten largest clones take around 6.3%. The specimen was PBMCs. Every receptor here comes from a human donor in good health.

This clone was recorded once. The rearrangement joins TRBV5-1 to TRBJ2-7; D might be TRBD2 (6 bases). Germline V gene lookup returns CDR1 SGHRS and CDR2 YFSETQ. The CDR3 spans 13 residues. The V end was cut by 4 bases, the J end by 9 bases, with 17 bases between. This CDR3 reads CASSRDVPGGQYF. Here the CDR3 DNA reads TGCGCCAGCAGCAGGGACGTTCCCGGGGGGCAGTACTTC.

The V gene is TRBV30, the J gene TRBJ2-5; D ambiguous. The CDR3 runs to 11 residues. V was pared by 2 bases and J by 2 bases, with 3 bases between. CDR1 is GTSNPN and CDR2 is SVGIG in the germline V gene (reference sequence). The DNA for the CDR3 is TGTGCCTGGAGTTCACAAGAGACCCAGTACTTC. This sequence encodes CAWSSQETQYF.

The chain couples TRBV7-8 to TRBJ2-5; 10 bases agree with TRBD1. The CDR3 runs 15 residues. The V gene end was trimmed by 3 bases and the J gene end by 4 bases; junction bases not matched to a gene: 5. CDR1 is SGHVS, CDR2 FQNEAQ, per germline. This CDR3 reads CASSFDRGLRETQYF. The CDR3 region has the DNA TGTGCCAGCAGCTTTGACAGGGGGCTTCGAGAGACCCAGTACTTC.

V gene TRBV7-2 combines with J gene TRBJ1-1; TRBD1 might be the D (5 bases). Trimming took 1 base from V and 6 from J, leaving 12 bases between them. The CDR3 runs to 14 residues. Germline V gives CDR1 SGHTA, CDR2 FQGNSA. For the CDR3, the DNA is TGTGCCAGCAGCTTAGAGGGACTCAGGGCTGAAGCTTTCTTT. Protein product: CASSLEGLRAEAFF.

Points on this clone: Distinct nucleotide sequences in the sample also encode this CDR3. The DNA for the CDR3 is TGTGCCAGCAGTTCAGGAGGGTATGGCTACACCTTC. Protein sequence: CASSSGGYGYTF. The chain is built from TRBV28 and TRBJ1-2; D gene uncertain. Trimming took off 4 bases at V and 5 bases at J, with 8 bases between the two ends. Germline CDR1 MDHEN, CDR2 SYDVKM. There are 12 residues in the CDR3.

DNA for the CDR3: TGTGCCAGCAGTTACTCGTTCCATAGCAATCAGCCCCAGCATTTT. This translates into CASSYSFHSNQPQHF. The chain joins TRBV6-7 to TRBJ1-5; D is uncertain. TRBV6-7 is marked as an open reading frame, function uncertain. Trimming stripped 0 bases from V and 0 bases from J, with 6 bases between. The CDR3 extends over 15 amino acids.

In this sample, this clone turned up a few times. The chain carries TRBV19 and TRBJ1-1; D not certain. V dropped 6 bases and J dropped 5 bases, with 10 bases sitting between them. Looked up from germline, CDR1 is LNHDA and CDR2 is SQIVND (reference sequence). The CDR3 sequence is 12 residues long. The CDR3 loop reads CASSRVETEAFF. DNA for the CDR3: TGTGCCAGTAGCCGCGTCGAAACTGAAGCTTTCTTT.